The following is a T cell receptor (beta chain) sequence with its context. The CDR3 runs to 13 residues. From germline, CDR1 is SNHLY and CDR2 FYNNEI. V gave up 6 bases and J gave up 3 bases, with 11 bases separating them. Produced via immunoSEQ multiplex PCR; TCRdb's table is partial and in-frame only. Among 150,000 to 200,000 clones, 90% to 95% were seen once, and the ten largest hold around 1.3%. The data originate from a study of control samples from healthy donors and cancer patients. The specimen was blood. The clonotype comes from a woman between 18 and 30 years old in good health. The rearrangement links TRBV2 to TRBJ1-1; D gene uncertain. The CDR3 is CASRSTAHTEAFF. In nucleotides, the CDR3 is TGTGCCAGCAGATCGACTGCCCACACTGAAGCTTTCTTT.